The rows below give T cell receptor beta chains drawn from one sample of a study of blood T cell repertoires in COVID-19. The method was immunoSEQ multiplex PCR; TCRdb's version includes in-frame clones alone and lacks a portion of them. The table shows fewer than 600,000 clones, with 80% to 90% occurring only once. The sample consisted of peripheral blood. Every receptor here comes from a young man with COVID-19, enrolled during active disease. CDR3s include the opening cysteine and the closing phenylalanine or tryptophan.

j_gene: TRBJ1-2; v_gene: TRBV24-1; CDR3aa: CATSDPWTGRGSYTF
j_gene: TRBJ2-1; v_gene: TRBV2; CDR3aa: CASSVGTSGGPNEQFF
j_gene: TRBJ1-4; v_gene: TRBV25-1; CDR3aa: CASSAYEKLFF
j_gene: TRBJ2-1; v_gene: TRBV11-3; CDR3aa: CASSLEDLAVYNEQFF
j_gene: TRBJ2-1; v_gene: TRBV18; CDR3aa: CASSPSQGAYNEQFF
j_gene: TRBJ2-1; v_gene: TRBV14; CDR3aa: CASSQVRGYNEQFF
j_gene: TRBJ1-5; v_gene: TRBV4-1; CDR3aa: CASSQQGANNQPQHF
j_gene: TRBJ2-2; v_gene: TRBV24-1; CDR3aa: CATSNRQVNTGELFF
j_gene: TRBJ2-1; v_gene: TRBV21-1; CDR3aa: CASSKTDRCSYNEQFF
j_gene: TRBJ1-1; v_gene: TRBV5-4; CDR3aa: CASSSPGQRYTEAFF
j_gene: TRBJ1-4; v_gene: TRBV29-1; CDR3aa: CSVVDWAGSGQFF
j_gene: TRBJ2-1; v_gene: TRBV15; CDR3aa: CATASRDTYNEQFF
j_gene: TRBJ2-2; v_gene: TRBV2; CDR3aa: CASSWSGGSGELFF
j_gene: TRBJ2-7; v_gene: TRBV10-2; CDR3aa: CASSAGQGSYEQYF
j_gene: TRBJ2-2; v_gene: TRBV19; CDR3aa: CASKTILAGPTGELFF
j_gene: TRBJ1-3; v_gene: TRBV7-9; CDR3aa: CASRGGVAGNTIYF
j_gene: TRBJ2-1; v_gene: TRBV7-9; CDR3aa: CASSLAGQSSYNEQFF
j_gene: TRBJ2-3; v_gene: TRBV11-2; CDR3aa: CASSLWSLAGPTDTQYF
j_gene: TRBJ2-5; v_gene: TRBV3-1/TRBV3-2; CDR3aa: CASSQDLSGRLETQYF
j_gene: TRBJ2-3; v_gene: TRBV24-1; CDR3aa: CATSDRRASTDTQYF
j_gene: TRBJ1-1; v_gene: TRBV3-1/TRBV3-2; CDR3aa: CASSQVGKGARNTEAFF